Presented here are 7 T cell receptor beta chains from one specimen sequenced in a study of CD8 T cells in Susac syndrome. The authors reverse transcribed roughly 0.5 to 1 ug RNA with random hexamers. TCRdb reprocessed the immunoSEQ multiplex PCR reads with MiXCR, giving one entry per CDR3 protein. Among 150,000 to 190,000 distinct CDR3 sequences, approximately 95% were seen once, and the ten largest hold around 0.15%. The sequenced sample was CD4+ T cells from PBMCs. These receptors were collected from a human donor with Susac syndrome.

The chain links TRBV9 to TRBJ1-1, with TRBD1 as a possible D gene (5 bases). The CDR3 has 16 amino acids. Between the trimmed V and J ends, which lost 4 bases and 3 bases, there was a span of 19 bases. From germline, CDR1 is SGDLS and CDR2 YYNGEE. The CDR3 sequence is CASSHPSGVGDTEAFF. In DNA form, the CDR3 reads TGTGCCAGCAGCCATCCTTCGGGGGTTGGCGACACTGAAGCTTTCTTT. Looking up the rest from reference TRBV9 and TRBJ1-1 gives the full variable domain: DSGVTQTPKHLITATGQRVTLRCSPRSGDLSVYWYQQSLDQGLQFLIQYYNGEERAKGNILERFSAQQFPDLHSELNLSSLELGDSALYFCASSHPSGVGDTEAFFGQGTRLTVV.

This rearrangement joins TRBV12-3 or TRBV12-4 to TRBJ2-7; 7 bases align to TRBD1. The V and J ends lost 8 bases and 4 bases, in that order; junction bases with no gene match: 11. CDR3 length equals 14 residues. CDR3 in amino acids: CASSKTGRRYEQYF. The CDR3 DNA sequence: TGTGCCAGCTCAAAGACAGGGAGAAGGTACGAGCAGTACTTC.

This rearrangement joins TRBV2 to TRBJ1-2; 10 nucleotides match TRBD1. With 6 bases clipped from V and 6 bases from J, the junction kept 10 bases outside the gene matches. From germline, CDR1 is SNHLY and CDR2 FYNNEI. There are 15 residues in the CDR3. CDR3 bases: TGTGCCAGCAGCCCCCGGGACAGGGGACTGAATGGCTACACCTTC. This encodes CASSPRDRGLNGYTF.

The CDR3 DNA sequence: TGTGCCAGCAGCTTGGTACAGGGGATAACCGGGGAGCTGTTTTTT. As protein: CASSLVQGITGELFF. This rearrangement joins TRBV7-8 to TRBJ2-2; 7 nucleotides align to TRBD1. With V trimmed by 3 bases and J by 5 bases, 6 bases remained unmatched. The CDR3 runs 15 residues. Germline loops: CDR1 SGHVS, CDR2 FQNEAQ.

CDR3 protein: CASSLAIQETQYF. The CDR3 nucleotides read TGTGCCAGCAGCTTGGCGATCCAAGAGACCCAGTACTTC. The chain joins TRBV5-4 to TRBJ2-5; unclear D gene. Germline V CDR1 and CDR2: SGHNT, YYREEE (reference sequence). The CDR3 spans 13 residues. The V end was cut by 0 bases, the J end by 1 base, with 4 bases between.

This chain uses TRBV6-2 or TRBV6-3 with TRBJ1-1, with no clear D. The CDR3 runs to 13 residues. The V end was cut by 0 bases, the J end by 6 bases, with 8 bases between. Germline values: CDR1 MNHEY, CDR2 SVGEGT. CDR3 bases: TGTGCCAGCAGTTACTCGAGTGGCGCTGAAGCTTTCTTT. This gives the protein CASSYSSGAEAFF.

This chain connects TRBV6-2 or TRBV6-3 to TRBJ1-5; 11 nucleotides match TRBD1. The CDR3 covers 22 residues. Germline V CDR1 and CDR2: MNHEY, SVGEGT. V shed 0 bases, J shed 0 bases, and the junction held 16 bases outside the gene matches. The CDR3 loop reads CASSYSPGVRGQGAGSNQPQHF. CDR3 DNA: TGTGCCAGCAGTTACTCCCCCGGTGTGAGAGGACAGGGGGCCGGTAGCAATCAGCCCCAGCATTTT.